The clone carrying this T cell receptor (beta chain) was found once. The data were taken from a study of blood T cell repertoires in COVID-19. Across the study: Acute-phase and convalescent COVID-19 samples originated in the United States, Italy and Spain. Sources were T cells, B-cell-depleted T cells, or PBMCs; the material itself was cDNA or gDNA.

Under the authors' procedure: Amplifying reference gene primers gave estimates of nucleated cell counts. TCRdb's copy holds only in-frame clones and misses some; the assay was immunoSEQ multiplex PCR. V and J calls and clone size are given by that table; D and trimming were obtained from the DNA. Among 55,000 to 65,000 clones, 80% to 95% were seen once, and the ten largest hold roughly 9.2%. Between the trimmed V and J ends, which lost 6 bases and 0 bases, there was a span of 6 bases. The germline CDR1 and CDR2 sequences are MGHDK and SYGVNS. This CDR3 spans 14 amino acids. The sequence was obtained from a woman older than 75 with active COVID-19. The sequenced material came from peripheral blood. The chain has TRBV25-1 and TRBJ1-6; D not certain. The CDR3 DNA reads TGTGCCAGCAGGGAGAGCTCCTATAATTCACCCCTCCACTTT. This sequence encodes CASRESSYNSPLHF.